Listed here are 28 T cell receptor beta chains from one sample, sequenced in a study of T cells in Graves' hyperthyroidism and ophthalmopathy (dated by TCRdb to between 2019 and 2020). The protocol used for the library was multiplex PCR. The data were produced on an Illumina HiSeq 2000. The TCR beta CDR3 regions were amplified from RNA transcripts. The TCR CDR3 was subjected to a first round of RT-PCR using the HTBI primer set and the Qiagen OneStep RT-PCR kit. TCRdb reanalyzed the raw reads on its own, using fastp at Q25 for trimming and MiXCR for clone calling, and kept in-frame beta chains. Each entry merges the rows of one CDR3 protein and shows their most common DNA and genes. A total of 600,000 to 700,000 distinct CDR3 sequences appear in this sample, just under 45% of them only once. The ten largest make up approximately 7.2% of the sample. Sample: peripheral blood or thyroid tissue (not recorded which). The origin of the receptors is an adult man with Graves' disease, either hyperthyroidism or ophthalmopathy (not recorded which).

This clonotype has more than one count but fewer than ten. The chain recombines TRBV7-3 with TRBJ1-4; D is possibly TRBD1 (5 bases). Trimming pared 3 bases from V and 8 bases from J, leaving 13 bases between. Per germline, CDR1 SGHTA and CDR2 FQGTGA. This CDR3 contains 14 residues. In DNA, the CDR3 is TGTGCCAGCAGCTTGGGGGTAGGAAGAGAAAAACTGTTTTTT. Protein sequence: CASSLGVGREKLFF.

The chain has TRBV29-1 and TRBJ1-2; 7 bases line up with TRBD1. J gave up 3 bases and V 8 bases, and 12 bases lay outside the gene matches. CDR3 length: 14 amino acids. Germline loops: CDR1 SQVTM, CDR2 ANQGSEA. The DNA of the CDR3 is TGCAGCCTTTTTGGACAGGTCCGTGACTATGGCTACACCTTC. Amino acid sequence: CSLFGQVRDYGYTF.

As to this clonotype: One end of the junction fails to match germline, which may point to a read error. V is TRBV5-1 and J is TRBJ1-4; 8 positions agree with TRBD1. CDR3 length: 14 residues. CDR1 is SGHRS, CDR2 YFSETQ, per germline. Here the CDR3 DNA reads TGCGCCAGCAGCTTGGGACAGGGGAATGAAAATCTGTTTTTT. It codes for CASSLGQGNENLFF.

This chain uses TRBV10-3 with TRBJ1-5; 9 bases fit TRBD1. The CDR3 is made up of 17 amino acids. Germline-derived CDR1 and CDR2 are ENHRY and SYGVKD. The trim removed 9 bases at V and 3 bases at J, leaving 15 bases unmatched. The CDR3 nucleotides are TGTGCCATTCAAGGTGGGACAGGGCTCATGATCAATCAGCCCCAGCATTTT. Translated: CAIQGGTGLMINQPQHF.

This clonotype has only a few counts. This chain joins TRBV19 and TRBJ2-2, with TRBD1 matching over 10 bases. This CDR3 contains 15 residues. Losses at the gene ends were 9 bases for V and 5 bases for J; bases not matched to a gene: 9. Germline V gives CDR1 LNHDA, CDR2 SQIVND (reference sequence). In DNA form, the CDR3 reads TGTGCCAGCAGCCCCAGACAGGGGGCGACCGGGGAGCTGTTTTTT. Amino acid sequence: CASSPRQGATGELFF.

The V gene is TRBV20-1, the J gene TRBJ1-5, with 11 positions matching TRBD1. The V and J ends lost 4 bases and 2 bases, in that order; junction bases with no gene match: 13. The CDR3 consists of 18 residues. Per the germline V gene, CDR1 is DFQATT and CDR2 is SNEGSKA (reference sequence). The DNA of the CDR3 is TGCAGTGCTATCCCATCGGGACAGGGGGTGACGGGCAATCAGCCCCAGCATTTT. It encodes CSAIPSGQGVTGNQPQHF.

V is TRBV7-2 and J is TRBJ2-7; D remains ambiguous. V was cut by 4 bases and J by 2 bases, with 18 bases left in between. There are 16 residues in the CDR3. CDR1 SGHTA and CDR2 FQGNSA come from the germline V gene. CDR3: CASSSLGRNPTYEQYF. As DNA, the CDR3 is TGTGCCAGCAGCTCCCTCGGGCGGAACCCTACCTACGAGCAGTACTTC.

This clonotype was observed a single time. The V gene is TRBV13, the J gene TRBJ2-7; D unclear. The CDR3 runs to 14 residues. The V gene lost 6 bases and the J gene lost 0 bases, with 12 bases spanning the gap. CDR1 PRHDT and CDR2 FYEKMQ come from the germline V gene (reference sequence). This CDR3 reads CASRVSFSSYEQYF. For the CDR3, the DNA is TGTGCCAGCAGGGTGTCTTTTTCCTCCTACGAGCAGTACTTC. The full variable domain, completed using reference TRBV13 and TRBJ2-7, is AAGVIQSPRHLIKEKRETATLKCYPIPRHDTVYWYQQGPGQDPQFLISFYEKMQSDKGSIPDRFSAQQFSDYHSELNMSSLELGDSALYFCASRVSFSSYEQYFGPGTRLTVT.

V is TRBV2 and J is TRBJ2-5, with D possibly TRBD1 on 6 matching bases. V was cut by 8 bases and J by 1 base, with 11 bases left in between. Looked up from germline, CDR1 is SNHLY and CDR2 is FYNNEI. This CDR3 contains 13 residues. CDR3 sequence reads: CASYGTRQETQYF. Written as DNA, the CDR3 is TGTGCCAGCTACGGGACACGCCAAGAGACCCAGTACTTC.

This clonotype was observed once. A much more abundant neighbour one base away suggests this may be a read error. This sequence joins TRBV24-1 and TRBJ1-2; no definite D call. Germline loops: CDR1 KGHDR, CDR2 SFDVKD. The CDR3 is made up of 10 amino acids. In nucleotides, the CDR3 is TGTGCCAGCAGTACCTATGGCTACACCTTC. Its translation: CASSTYGYTF.

This chain connects TRBV29-1 to TRBJ1-2; D gene uncertain. This CDR3 is 15 amino acids long. The ends were cut back, 0 bases at V and 0 bases at J, with 11 bases in the middle. In germline, CDR1 is SQVTM, CDR2 ANQGSEA. The CDR3 DNA is TGCAGCGTTGAAGATGGCCTAGACACTAACTATGGCTACACCTTC. Encoded protein: CSVEDGLDTNYGYTF.

V gene TRBV7-9 combines with J gene TRBJ2-7, with D perhaps given as TRBD1 or TRBD2 (7 bases each). The germline gives CDR1 SEHNR, CDR2 FQNEAQ (reference sequence). The CDR3 loop spans 14 amino acids. V was trimmed by 6 bases and J by 6 bases, leaving 18 bases between them. The chain's CDR3 is CASSEPGGEAEQYF. CDR3 bases: TGTGCCAGCAGTGAGCCAGGGGGGGAAGCCGAGCAGTACTTC.

This chain uses TRBV29-1 with TRBJ1-1; maybe TRBD1 (5 bases). CDR3 length equals 14 residues. Per the germline V gene, CDR1 is SQVTM and CDR2 is ANQGSEA. V lost 4 bases to trimming and J lost 0 bases, with 12 bases between them. This chain's CDR3 is CSVAGQRLNTEAFF. The CDR3 coding sequence is TGCAGCGTTGCGGGGCAGCGTCTGAACACTGAAGCTTTCTTT.

Only a few counts were recorded for this clonotype. The chain recombines TRBV7-3 with TRBJ2-2; D gene uncertain. V lost 3 bases, J lost 6 bases, and 11 bases lay in between. This CDR3 region has 14 residues. Germline V gene sequence: CDR1 SGHTA, CDR2 FQGTGA. CDR3 in DNA: TGTGCCAGCAGCTTCGGGCCCGGACCCGGGGAGCTGTTTTTT. Translated: CASSFGPGPGELFF.

This chain connects TRBV11-1 to TRBJ1-1; the D gene is possibly TRBD1 (6 bases). V lost 3 bases and J 4 bases, leaving 12 bases between the germline ends. This CDR3 has 14 residues. Germline V gene sequence: CDR1 SGHAT, CDR2 FQDESV (reference sequence). The CDR3: CASSFSGAPTEAFF. CDR3 DNA: TGTGCCAGCAGCTTTTCGGGGGCGCCCACTGAAGCTTTCTTT.

Many counts were recorded for this clonotype. The J gene is TRBJ1-5, the V gene TRBV19; possible D gene TRBD1, 5 bases. This CDR3 comprises 13 residues. Between the trimmed V and J ends, which lost 8 bases and 2 bases, there was a span of 10 bases. Germline V gene lookup returns CDR1 LNHDA and CDR2 SQIVND (reference sequence). The CDR3, as DNA: TGTGCCAGTGGTCGGGACGGCAATCAGCCCCAGCATTTT. Residues: CASGRDGNQPQHF.

The gene calls are TRBV5-1 and TRBJ1-2; D remains unclear. The CDR3 has 15 residues. CDR1 is SGHRS and CDR2 is YFSETQ in the germline V gene. The V and J ends lost 0 bases and 2 bases respectively, with 11 bases between them. The chain's CDR3 is CASSLGGTPNYGYTF. CDR3 DNA sequence: TGCGCCAGCAGCTTGGGCGGAACCCCCAACTATGGCTACACCTTC.

This clonotype came up many times. The CDR3 sequence is CASSLSAAAETQYF. The CDR3 DNA sequence: TGTGCCAGCAGCTTATCGGCTGCCGCGGAGACCCAGTACTTC. This chain links TRBV7-8 with TRBJ2-5; D unclear. The V end was cut by 2 bases, the J end by 5 bases, with 12 bases between. Germline V gene sequence: CDR1 SGHVS, CDR2 FQNEAQ. The CDR3 sequence is 14 residues long.

This clonotype was observed once. A much larger clone lies a single base off, so this may be a read error. The CDR3 region is CSARDTYQETQYF. The DNA of the CDR3 is TGCAGTGCAAGGGACACGTACCAAGAGACCCAGTACTTC. The chain couples TRBV20-1 to TRBJ2-5, with D maybe TRBD1 (6 bases). V gave up 6 bases and J gave up 0 bases, with 11 bases separating them. The CDR3 is 13 residues long. In germline, CDR1 is DFQATT, CDR2 SNEGSKA (reference sequence).

This clonotype occurred once. The chain joins TRBV19 to TRBJ2-7; 7 bases are shared with TRBD1. The CDR3 contains 14 residues. V lost 4 bases to trimming and J lost 3 bases; unmatched junction nucleotides: 6. CDR1 is LNHDA, CDR2 SQIVND, per germline (reference sequence). The DNA for the CDR3 is TGTGCCAGTAGTAGAAACAGGGGTGGCTACGAGCAGTACTTC. This encodes CASSRNRGGYEQYF.

This clonotype was found many times. J is TRBJ1-2 and V is TRBV29-1; TRBD1 aligns across 9 bases. Germline V lookup: CDR1 SQVTM, CDR2 ANQGSEA. The CDR3 totals 14 residues. J gave up 1 base and V 3 bases, and 3 bases lay outside the gene matches. CDR3 in amino acids: CSVEGQGVNYGYTF. The CDR3 bases are TGCAGCGTTGAGGGACAGGGAGTTAACTATGGCTACACCTTC. The full variable domain, rest sourced from reference TRBV29-1 and TRBJ1-2, is SAVISQKPSRDICQRGTSLTIQCQVDSQVTMMFWYRQQPGQSLTLIATANQGSEATYESGFVIDKFPISRPNLTFSTLTVSNMSPEDSSIYLCSVEGQGVNYGYTFGSGTRLTVV.

The V call is TRBV7-2, the J call TRBJ2-7, with D possibly TRBD2 on 7 matching bases. V lost 0 bases and J lost 1, with 13 bases in between. CDR1 and CDR2 from the germline V gene are SGHTA and FQGNSA. CDR3 length equals 16 residues. Here the CDR3 DNA reads TGTGCCAGCAGCTTAGCGAGGGGGGGTTCATCCTACGAGCAGTACTTC. It yields the protein CASSLARGGSSYEQYF.

The V gene is TRBV7-2, the J gene TRBJ2-3; no firm D call. This CDR3 contains 12 residues. Trimming stripped 5 bases from V and 4 bases from J, with 7 bases between. Germline CDR1 and CDR2: SGHTA and FQGNSA. CDR3 DNA: TGTGCCAGCAGCCCAGTTGCAGATACGCAGTATTTT. It translates to CASSPVADTQYF.

This chain joins TRBV29-1 and TRBJ1-3, with 8 positions matching TRBD1. The V gene's germline CDR1 is SQVTM and CDR2 ANQGSEA. V lost 6 bases and J lost 3; bases outside the gene matches: 10. This CDR3 spans 15 amino acids. This CDR3 reads CSVLEGGQVGNTIYF. In nucleotides, the CDR3 is TGCAGCGTCCTCGAGGGGGGACAGGTTGGAAACACCATATATTTT. The whole variable domain, filled in from reference TRBV29-1 and TRBJ1-3, reads SAVISQKPSRDICQRGTSLTIQCQVDSQVTMMFWYRQQPGQSLTLIATANQGSEATYESGFVIDKFPISRPNLTFSTLTVSNMSPEDSSIYLCSVLEGGQVGNTIYFGEGSWLTVV.

A few counts support this clonotype. This rearrangement joins TRBV7-9 to TRBJ2-5; 9 nucleotides agree with TRBD2. V lost 5 bases and J lost 4; bases outside the gene matches: 11. In germline, CDR1 is SEHNR, CDR2 FQNEAQ (reference sequence). The CDR3 sequence is 16 residues long. CDR3 coding DNA: TGTGCCAGCAGCCCCCCAAAGGGACTAGCAAGAGAGACCCAGTACTTC. Protein sequence: CASSPPKGLARETQYF.

The chain is built from TRBV29-1 and TRBJ1-1, with TRBD1 identical over 9 bases. The CDR3 contains 12 residues. Per germline, CDR1 SQVTM and CDR2 ANQGSEA. Trimming removed 5 bases from V and 3 bases from J; junction bases left unmatched: 1. The CDR3 is CSVRQGDTEAFF. In nucleotides, the CDR3 is TGCAGCGTTCGACAGGGGGACACTGAAGCTTTCTTT.

The chain's CDR3 is CATSDGGRVETQYF. As DNA, the CDR3 is TGTGCCACCAGTGATGGGGGGCGCGTGGAGACCCAGTACTTC. The rearrangement uses TRBV24-1 and TRBJ2-5, with D perhaps being TRBD1 or TRBD2 (6 bases each). The CDR3 runs to 14 residues. Germline V CDR1 and CDR2: KGHDR, SFDVKD. V lost 3 bases to trimming and J lost 5 bases, with 12 bases between them.

The chain recombines TRBV20-1 with TRBJ1-6, with 7 bases that match TRBD1. The CDR3 runs 15 residues. V lost 3 bases to trimming and J lost 5 bases; unmatched junction nucleotides: 7. Germline loops: CDR1 DFQATT, CDR2 SNEGSKA (reference sequence). Written as DNA, the CDR3 is TGCAGTGCTAGCCCGACAGGGCGGAATAATTCACCCCTCCACTTT. This encodes CSASPTGRNNSPLHF.